The clone carrying this T cell receptor (beta chain) was found once. V trimming: 6 bases; J trimming: 6 bases; junction bases outside the gene matches: 7. Germline V gene sequence: CDR1 SQVTM, CDR2 ANQGSEA. The CDR3 loop spans 13 amino acids. The source of the sample is a study of blood T cell repertoires in COVID-19. The data were produced by immunoSEQ multiplex PCR, yet TCRdb's version contains in-frame clones alone and is incomplete. The sample has 65,000 or so clones; just over 70% are singletons. The V call is TRBV29-1, the J call TRBJ2-3, with 9 bases fitting TRBD1. The TCR sequence derives from a woman aged 55 to 70 who had been exposed to COVID-19. The sample was PBMCs or T cells enriched from blood (not recorded which). The CDR3: CSVRDRASDTQYF. The CDR3 DNA sequence: TGCAGCGTAAGGGACAGGGCGTCGGATACGCAGTATTTT.